A selection of T cell receptor beta chains follows, all from one sample in a study of blood T cell repertoires in COVID-19. The method was immunoSEQ multiplex PCR; TCRdb's version includes in-frame clones alone and lacks a portion of them. The table records over 50,000 clones, over 75% of them present only once. Sequencing used peripheral blood. These TCRs come from a human donor in a cohort sampled during active COVID-19. CDR3s include the opening cysteine and the closing phenylalanine or tryptophan. Fields, in order: J gene, CDR3 length, D gene, clone size, V gene, CDR3 DNA, CDR3 protein. The D gene is left open where the match is weak. A row's size may be missing; if present it is once, few, many or a size class.

j_gene: TRBJ1-4; len: 14; d_gene: NA; abundance: NA; v_gene: TRBV30; CDR3nt: TGTGCCTCAGGACAGCAACTAACTAATGAAAAACTGTTTTTT; CDR3aa: CASGQQLTNEKLFF
j_gene: TRBJ1-1; len: 13; d_gene: NA; abundance: NA; v_gene: TRBV6-5; CDR3nt: TGTGCCAGCGGTTTAACAGGGAACCCTGAAGCTTTCTTT; CDR3aa: CASGLTGNPEAFF
j_gene: TRBJ1-4; len: 14; d_gene: NA; abundance: NA; v_gene: TRBV19; CDR3nt: TGTGCCAGTAAGTTGGGAACAGGGAATGAAAAACTGTTTTTT; CDR3aa: CASKLGTGNEKLFF
j_gene: TRBJ2-2; len: 15; d_gene: TRBD2; abundance: few; v_gene: TRBV14; CDR3nt: TGTGCCAGCAGCCAGAGCGGGAGGGCCAGCGGGGAGCTGTTTTTT; CDR3aa: CASSQSGRASGELFF
j_gene: TRBJ1-2; len: 14; d_gene: NA; abundance: NA; v_gene: TRBV28; CDR3nt: TGTGCCAGCAGTTTACCCCAGCGGGCCTATGGCTACACCTTC; CDR3aa: CASSLPQRAYGYTF
j_gene: TRBJ1-3; len: 12; d_gene: TRBD1; abundance: once; v_gene: TRBV10-3; CDR3nt: TGTGCCACCCGGACAGGTGGAAACACCATATATTTT; CDR3aa: CATRTGGNTIYF
j_gene: TRBJ1-5; len: 16; d_gene: TRBD1; abundance: NA; v_gene: TRBV19; CDR3nt: TGTGCCAGTAGTATTCTGGACAGGGGTAGCAATCAGCCCCAGCATTTT; CDR3aa: CASSILDRGSNQPQHF
j_gene: TRBJ2-1; len: 16; d_gene: TRBD2; abundance: NA; v_gene: TRBV5-1; CDR3nt: TGCGCCAGCAGCTCCGGGACTAGCGGGGCCTACAATGAGCAGTTCTTC; CDR3aa: CASSSGTSGAYNEQFF
j_gene: TRBJ2-7; len: 17; d_gene: TRBD2; abundance: few; v_gene: TRBV7-2; CDR3nt: TGTGCCAGCAGCTATATAGCGGGAGAGATCGTATCCTACGAGCAGTACTTC; CDR3aa: CASSYIAGEIVSYEQYF
j_gene: TRBJ2-2; len: 15; d_gene: TRBD2; abundance: once; v_gene: TRBV5-1; CDR3nt: TGCGCCAGCAGCTTACTAGCGGGAGACCCCGGGGAGCTGTTTTTT; CDR3aa: CASSLLAGDPGELFF
j_gene: TRBJ1-2; len: 16; d_gene: TRBD1; abundance: NA; v_gene: TRBV28; CDR3nt: TGTGCCAGCAGAGTTTCCACCGGGACAGGGAACTATGGCTACACCTTC; CDR3aa: CASRVSTGTGNYGYTF
j_gene: TRBJ1-5; len: 16; d_gene: NA; abundance: NA; v_gene: TRBV28; CDR3nt: TGTGCCAGCAGTTTAAGAAGGAGAGATAGCAATCAGCCCCAGCATTTT; CDR3aa: CASSLRRRDSNQPQHF
j_gene: TRBJ2-2; len: 15; d_gene: NA; abundance: NA; v_gene: TRBV30; CDR3nt: TGTGCCTGCAAAGCCGGGACTTCTAACACCGGGGAGCTGTTTTTT; CDR3aa: CACKAGTSNTGELFF
j_gene: TRBJ1-1; len: 13; d_gene: TRBD1; abundance: NA; v_gene: TRBV19; CDR3nt: TGTGCCAGTAGTATGGACAGGTTGACTGAAGCTTTCTTT; CDR3aa: CASSMDRLTEAFF
j_gene: TRBJ1-3; len: 14; d_gene: NA; abundance: NA; v_gene: TRBV3-1/TRBV3-2; CDR3nt: TGTGCCAGCAGCCTCAGGGTGTCTGGAAACACCATATATTTT; CDR3aa: CASSLRVSGNTIYF
j_gene: TRBJ1-5; len: 15; d_gene: NA; abundance: few; v_gene: TRBV14; CDR3nt: TGTGCCAGCAGCAAGGGCGGGGCTACTAATCAGCCCCAGCATTTT; CDR3aa: CASSKGGATNQPQHF
j_gene: TRBJ1-5; len: 16; d_gene: TRBD1; abundance: NA; v_gene: TRBV28; CDR3nt: TGTGCCAGCAGTTTGGGCGGGACAGGGGGCGTTCAGCCCCAGCATTTT; CDR3aa: CASSLGGTGGVQPQHF
j_gene: TRBJ2-3; len: 13; d_gene: TRBD1; abundance: NA; v_gene: TRBV29-1; CDR3nt: TGCAGCGTTGGGACAGGGCAAACAGATACGCAGTATTTT; CDR3aa: CSVGTGQTDTQYF
j_gene: TRBJ2-1; len: 17; d_gene: NA; abundance: NA; v_gene: TRBV24-1; CDR3nt: TGTGCCACCAGTGATTTTGGGAGGACAGGCTCCTACAATGAGCAGTTCTTC; CDR3aa: CATSDFGRTGSYNEQFF
j_gene: TRBJ2-2; len: 12; d_gene: NA; abundance: NA; v_gene: TRBV27; CDR3nt: TGTGCCAGCAGTACACGGAGCGGGGAGCTGTTTTTT; CDR3aa: CASSTRSGELFF
j_gene: TRBJ2-3; len: 17; d_gene: NA; abundance: NA; v_gene: TRBV28; CDR3nt: TGTGCCAGCAGTTCGCGAACAGGTCGACGCGGCACAGATACGCAGTATTTT; CDR3aa: CASSSRTGRRGTDTQYF
j_gene: TRBJ2-2; len: 16; d_gene: TRBD2; abundance: NA; v_gene: TRBV5-4; CDR3nt: TGTGCCAGCAGCAACTCGCGGGAGACCGGCACCGGGGAGCTGTTTTTT; CDR3aa: CASSNSRETGTGELFF
j_gene: TRBJ2-4; len: 12; d_gene: NA; abundance: NA; v_gene: TRBV18; CDR3nt: TGTGCCAGCTCACCCACAGAAAACATTCAGTACTTC; CDR3aa: CASSPTENIQYF
j_gene: TRBJ2-7; len: 17; d_gene: TRBD1; abundance: NA; v_gene: TRBV19; CDR3nt: TGTGCCAGTAGTATCGGAACAGGGACAGGCAATCCCTACGAGCAGTACTTC; CDR3aa: CASSIGTGTGNPYEQYF
j_gene: TRBJ2-3; len: 12; d_gene: NA; abundance: NA; v_gene: TRBV5-8; CDR3nt: TGTGCCAGCAGTCCTACCACAGATACGCAGTATTTT; CDR3aa: CASSPTTDTQYF
j_gene: TRBJ2-5; len: 16; d_gene: TRBD2; abundance: NA; v_gene: TRBV6-6; CDR3nt: TGTGCCAGCAGTTACACAGGGACTAGGGGCCAAGAGACCCAGTACTTC; CDR3aa: CASSYTGTRGQETQYF
j_gene: TRBJ1-6; len: 19; d_gene: TRBD1; abundance: few; v_gene: TRBV4-2; CDR3nt: TGTGCCAGCAGCCAAGAAGGGCCTTATGAAGGGGGCGGTGGTTCACCCCTCCACTTT; CDR3aa: CASSQEGPYEGGGGSPLHF
j_gene: TRBJ2-7; len: 15; d_gene: TRBD2; abundance: few; v_gene: TRBV11-2; CDR3nt: TGTGCCAGCAGCTTCCTCCTAGCGGGAGGACACGAGCAGTACTTC; CDR3aa: CASSFLLAGGHEQYF
j_gene: TRBJ2-7; len: 11; d_gene: NA; abundance: NA; v_gene: TRBV5-5; CDR3nt: TGTGCCAGCACGAGCTCCTACGAGCAGTACTTC; CDR3aa: CASTSSYEQYF
j_gene: TRBJ2-3; len: 12; d_gene: NA; abundance: NA; v_gene: TRBV15; CDR3nt: TGTGCCACCAGCATTTCTTCGGATACGCAGTATTTT; CDR3aa: CATSISSDTQYF
j_gene: TRBJ1-2; len: 14; d_gene: NA; abundance: NA; v_gene: TRBV27; CDR3nt: TGTGCCAGCAGTTTCTCTAGGGGGTCTCTCGGCTACACCTTC; CDR3aa: CASSFSRGSLGYTF
j_gene: TRBJ1-2; len: 14; d_gene: NA; abundance: NA; v_gene: TRBV28; CDR3nt: TGTGCCAGCAGTTTAGTGGCAGGGAACTATGGCTACACCTTC; CDR3aa: CASSLVAGNYGYTF
j_gene: TRBJ2-2; len: 13; d_gene: NA; abundance: NA; v_gene: TRBV29-1; CDR3nt: TGCAGCGCCGAGACTAAGACGACCGGGGAGCTGTTTTTT; CDR3aa: CSAETKTTGELFF
j_gene: TRBJ2-2; len: 16; d_gene: TRBD1; abundance: few; v_gene: TRBV10-3; CDR3nt: TGTGCCATCAGTAGACAGGGAGTAGCGAACACCGGGGAGCTGTTTTTT; CDR3aa: CAISRQGVANTGELFF
j_gene: TRBJ2-1; len: 17; d_gene: TRBD2; abundance: once; v_gene: TRBV4-2; CDR3nt: TGTGCCAGCAGCCAAGATATGGTAGCGGGAGGTTACAATGAGCAGTTCTTC; CDR3aa: CASSQDMVAGGYNEQFF
j_gene: TRBJ2-5; len: 16; d_gene: NA; abundance: NA; v_gene: TRBV19; CDR3nt: TGTGCCAGTAAACCCGCGCCAGGGAAGGGGCAAGAGACCCAGTACTTC; CDR3aa: CASKPAPGKGQETQYF
j_gene: TRBJ2-7; len: 14; d_gene: TRBD1; abundance: NA; v_gene: TRBV28; CDR3nt: TGTGCCAGCAGTTACCTAGACAGGGACTACGAGCAGTACTTC; CDR3aa: CASSYLDRDYEQYF
j_gene: TRBJ2-7; len: 15; d_gene: TRBD1; abundance: once; v_gene: TRBV11-2; CDR3nt: TGTGCCAGCAGCTGGGGTCCGGGACAGGGTATCGAGCAGTACTTC; CDR3aa: CASSWGPGQGIEQYF
j_gene: TRBJ2-7; len: 15; d_gene: NA; abundance: NA; v_gene: TRBV4-1; CDR3nt: TGCGCCAGCAGCCAAGAATGGCGGGATTACTACGAGCAGTACTTC; CDR3aa: CASSQEWRDYYEQYF
j_gene: TRBJ2-7; len: 14; d_gene: NA; abundance: NA; v_gene: TRBV5-1; CDR3nt: TGCGCCAGCAGCTTCGGCGGATTCTCCTACGAGCAGTACTTC; CDR3aa: CASSFGGFSYEQYF
j_gene: TRBJ2-3; len: 15; d_gene: TRBD2; abundance: NA; v_gene: TRBV25-1; CDR3nt: TGTGCCAGCAGTGCACTAGCGGATGGGGTAGGTACGCAGTATTTT; CDR3aa: CASSALADGVGTQYF
j_gene: TRBJ2-2; len: 15; d_gene: TRBD2; abundance: NA; v_gene: TRBV28; CDR3nt: TGTGCCAGCAGTTTGGGCGGGAGGAACACCGGGGAGCTGTTTTTT; CDR3aa: CASSLGGRNTGELFF
j_gene: TRBJ2-5; len: 14; d_gene: NA; abundance: once; v_gene: TRBV5-1; CDR3nt: TGCGCCAGCAGTACACAGGACAGCAGAGAGACCCAGTACTTC; CDR3aa: CASSTQDSRETQYF
j_gene: TRBJ2-4; len: 13; d_gene: TRBD2; abundance: NA; v_gene: TRBV28; CDR3nt: TGTGCCAGCAGTTTGCCTAGCGGAAACATTCAGTACTTC; CDR3aa: CASSLPSGNIQYF
j_gene: TRBJ2-1; len: 16; d_gene: NA; abundance: NA; v_gene: TRBV6-1; CDR3nt: TGTGCCAGCAGGGAATTCATGGTTCGGAGTTACAATGAGCAGTTCTTC; CDR3aa: CASREFMVRSYNEQFF
j_gene: TRBJ2-1; len: 15; d_gene: TRBD2; abundance: NA; v_gene: TRBV4-3; CDR3nt: TGCGCCAGCAGCCCGGGCCGGGGGGCCTACAATGAGCAGTTCTTC; CDR3aa: CASSPGRGAYNEQFF
j_gene: TRBJ2-5; len: 16; d_gene: TRBD2; abundance: NA; v_gene: TRBV6-6; CDR3nt: TGTGCCAGCAGTTACGGGTGGACTAGCGGACAAGAGACCCAGTACTTC; CDR3aa: CASSYGWTSGQETQYF
j_gene: TRBJ1-1; len: 14; d_gene: NA; abundance: NA; v_gene: TRBV4-3; CDR3nt: TGCGCCAGCAGCCAACCCGGTGGGAACACTGAAGCTTTCTTT; CDR3aa: CASSQPGGNTEAFF
j_gene: TRBJ2-7; len: 13; d_gene: TRBD1; abundance: NA; v_gene: TRBV12-3/TRBV12-4; CDR3nt: TGTGCCAGCAATAACAGGGGGGCCTACGAGCAGTACTTC; CDR3aa: CASNNRGAYEQYF
j_gene: TRBJ1-1; len: 13; d_gene: TRBD1; abundance: NA; v_gene: TRBV19; CDR3nt: TGTGCCAGTAGTACGACAGGGAGGACTGAAGCTTTCTTT; CDR3aa: CASSTTGRTEAFF
j_gene: TRBJ2-7; len: 13; d_gene: TRBD2; abundance: NA; v_gene: TRBV6-5; CDR3nt: TGTGCCACGCGGGGACTACCGGGCTACGAGCAGTACTTC; CDR3aa: CATRGLPGYEQYF
j_gene: TRBJ2-7; len: 15; d_gene: TRBD2; abundance: NA; v_gene: TRBV7-3; CDR3nt: TGTGCCAGCAGCGCCCAAGCGGGAGGAATCCACGAGCAGTACTTC; CDR3aa: CASSAQAGGIHEQYF
j_gene: TRBJ2-1; len: 17; d_gene: NA; abundance: NA; v_gene: TRBV20-1; CDR3nt: TGCAGTGCTAGTGGGAAACTAGCCACCCACTCCTACAATGAGCAGTTCTTC; CDR3aa: CSASGKLATHSYNEQFF
j_gene: TRBJ1-2; len: 13; d_gene: NA; abundance: NA; v_gene: TRBV28; CDR3nt: TGTGCCAGCACCCCGGGGAGGGTCGGTGGCTACACCTTC; CDR3aa: CASTPGRVGGYTF
j_gene: TRBJ2-3; len: 18; d_gene: TRBD2; abundance: NA; v_gene: TRBV18; CDR3nt: TGTGCCAGCTCACCGGGACTAGCGGGAGTCAAAGGCACAGATACGCAGTATTTT; CDR3aa: CASSPGLAGVKGTDTQYF
j_gene: TRBJ2-1; len: 11; d_gene: NA; abundance: medium-sized; v_gene: TRBV27; CDR3nt: TGTGCCAGCAGCCTATACAATGAGCAGTTCTTC; CDR3aa: CASSLYNEQFF
j_gene: TRBJ2-4; len: 14; d_gene: TRBD1; abundance: once; v_gene: TRBV19; CDR3nt: TGTGCCAGTAGTTCTTGGACAGGTAGCAACATTCAGTACTTC; CDR3aa: CASSSWTGSNIQYF
j_gene: TRBJ2-1; len: 16; d_gene: TRBD2; abundance: NA; v_gene: TRBV3-1/TRBV3-2; CDR3nt: TGTGCCAGCAGCCAAGTTTATAGCGGGCTCTACAATGAGCAGTTCTTC; CDR3aa: CASSQVYSGLYNEQFF
j_gene: TRBJ2-7; len: 14; d_gene: TRBD2; abundance: NA; v_gene: TRBV6-4; CDR3nt: TGTGCCAGCAGCCCTACGGGGGGGACCTACGAGCAGTACTTC; CDR3aa: CASSPTGGTYEQYF